This TCR beta chain was obtained from a study of blood T cell repertoires in COVID-19. Looking at the study overall: Sources were T cells, B-cell-depleted T cells, or PBMCs; the material itself was cDNA or gDNA.

The CDR3 contains 16 residues. Germline trimming cut 4 bases from V and 7 bases from J; bases unmatched to any gene: 13. Germline CDR1 SGHVS, CDR2 FQNEAQ. Original processing methods: Reference gene primers were amplified, and this amplification served to estimate nucleated cell counts. TCRdb's copy holds only in-frame clones and misses some; the assay was immunoSEQ multiplex PCR. From that table come the V and J calls and clone size; the DNA was used to work out D and trimming. The profile shows under 70,000 clones, around 86% of them singletons. The chain links TRBV7-8 to TRBJ2-5; 9 nucleotides align to TRBD2. This TCR was recovered from a woman aged 18 to 35 with acute or convalescent COVID-19. The sequenced material came from peripheral blood. CDR3 protein: CASSSAGGGAPGTQYF. The CDR3 DNA reads TGTGCCAGCAGCTCCGCGGGCGGGGGGGCGCCCGGGACCCAGTACTTC.